This T cell receptor (beta chain) derives from a study of Tregs in tolerant kidney transplant recipients. Broader study findings: Validation in larger populations is needed because few patients were studied. No direct test of biological reproducibility was done here.

V was cut by 2 bases and J by 8 bases, with 12 bases left in between. Germline V lookup: CDR1 MNHEY, CDR2 SVGAGI. The CDR3 is 13 residues long. Generated by immunoSEQ multiplex PCR, the TCRdb table keeps only in-frame clones and is missing some. Of over 50,000 clones in the sample, approximately 85% were seen once. CD4+CD25+CD127- Tregs, CD4+CD25- non-Tregs, CD4 and CD8 cells were sorted. Regulatory T cells were sorted from thawed PBMCs rested overnight at 37°C with 150 to 200 IU/ml IL-2. On this clone: Its antigen remains unidentified.

The sequence was obtained from a human donor who received a combined kidney and bone marrow transplant. The V and J genes are TRBV6-5 and TRBJ1-2; a weak D match, TRBD1 (6 bases). The sequencing used Tregs from blood, collected before the transplant. CDR3 loop: CASSYEGVRGYTF. For the CDR3, the DNA is TGTGCCAGCAGTTACGAGGGGGTACGCGGCTACACCTTC.